A selection of T cell receptor beta chains follows, all from one sample in a study of OX40 agonist ivuxolimab in advanced cancers. TCRdb keeps only in-frame clones here, not all; method: immunoSEQ multiplex PCR. Of approximately 89,000 clones in the sample, roughly 88% are singletons; the top ten hold about 0.8%. Sequences were derived from CD4+ or CD8+ T cells sorted from blood, sampled in a trial of the OX40 agonist ivuxolimab. Receptor source: an adult with an advanced solid tumor such as melanoma, head and neck, liver or kidney cancer. Each CDR3 is given with its conserved first and last residue. The order of the fields is J gene, V gene, clone size, D gene, CDR3 DNA, CDR3 protein. A D gene is named only where the DNA matches it firmly. The size of a clone is reported for some rows only, either as once, few or many, or as a class for expanded clones.

>TRBJ2-7|TRBV18|once|-
TGTGCCAGCTCATGGGACGGCTACGAGCAGTACTTC
CASSWDGYEQYF
>TRBJ2-3|TRBV7-3|-|-
TGTGCCAGCAGCTTAGGGAGGCACACAGATACGCAGTATTTT
CASSLGRHTDTQYF
>TRBJ2-3|TRBV30|-|TRBD1
TGTGCCCGGTCGGACAGGGTCGGGACAGATACGCAGTATTTT
CARSDRVGTDTQYF
>TRBJ1-2|TRBV19|-|TRBD1
TGTGCCAGTAGTTCGAGACAGGGGGGAAACTATGGCTACACCTTC
CASSSRQGGNYGYTF
>TRBJ2-5|TRBV29-1|-|-
TGCAGCTTAAGGGACACGTGGGAGACCCAGTACTTC
CSLRDTWETQYF
>TRBJ2-2|TRBV30|-|TRBD2
TGTGCCTGGACGAGGTTAGCGGGAGGAACCGGGGAGCTGTTTTTT
CAWTRLAGGTGELFF
>TRBJ2-1|TRBV12-5|-|TRBD2
TGTGCTAGTGGTACGAGTACCCCCCTAGCGGGAGCAAGGGATGAGCAGTTCTTC
CASGTSTPLAGARDEQFF
>TRBJ1-2|TRBV4-1|-|-
TGCGCCAGCAGCCAAGATCCCAATGTGGGTAGTGGGGGCCGGGGTGGCTACACCTTC
CASSQDPNVGSGGRGGYTF
>TRBJ2-3|TRBV28|-|TRBD2
TGTGCCAGTAGTTTCCGGCTAGCGGGAGGCGCAGATACGCAGTATTTT
CASSFRLAGGADTQYF
>TRBJ1-1|TRBV29-1|-|-
TGCAGCGTCGGCCGGGGTGTTGAAGCTTTCTTT
CSVGRGVEAFF
>TRBJ2-6|TRBV7-2|-|-
TGTGCCAGCAGCCCAATGTCTTCCCGGGGGGCCAACGTCCTGACTTTC
CASSPMSSRGANVLTF
>TRBJ2-1|TRBV7-2|-|-
TGTGCCAGCAGCTTTTCCAGCGGGCTCAACAATGAGCAGTTCTTC
CASSFSSGLNNEQFF
>TRBJ2-5|TRBV7-2|-|-
TGTGCCAGCAGCTTTACAGCAGAAGAGACCCAGTACTTC
CASSFTAEETQYF
>TRBJ1-4|TRBV6-5|-|-
TGTGCCAGCAGTTCCAGTCACCAGGGGGAAAAACTGTTTTTT
CASSSSHQGEKLFF
>TRBJ1-1|TRBV28|-|-
TGTGCCAGCAGTCCCCGTGGGGGGAGAACTGAAGCTTTCTTT
CASSPRGGRTEAFF
>TRBJ1-1|TRBV7-6|-|TRBD1
TGTGCCAGCAGCATTAAGACAGGGACCACTGAAGCTTTCTTT
CASSIKTGTTEAFF
>TRBJ1-3|TRBV19|-|-
TGTGCCAGTAACTCTCGGAGGGGAGAGTCTGGAAACACCATATATTTT
CASNSRRGESGNTIYF
>TRBJ2-1|TRBV11-2|-|TRBD2
TGTGCCAGGACGCCAGGGCGGGAGCTCTTGGCGTATGAGCAGTTCTTC
CARTPGRELLAYEQFF
>TRBJ2-5|TRBV19|-|TRBD2
TGTGCCAGTAGGGGGGGGACGGCCGAGGCCCAGTACTTC
CASRGGTAEAQYF
>TRBJ2-3|TRBV11-2|-|-
TGTGCCAGCAGCTTAGGGGCCAGCAACTCTAACACAGATACGCAGTATTTT
CASSLGASNSNTDTQYF
>TRBJ1-2|TRBV4-3|-|-
TGCGCCAGCAGCCAAGATTTAAGGGTTGGCTATGGCTACACCTTC
CASSQDLRVGYGYTF
>TRBJ2-1|TRBV29-1|-|-
TGCAGCGGGGCCGAAAACAGAGACAATGAGCAGTTCTTC
CSGAENRDNEQFF
>TRBJ1-4|TRBV30|-|TRBD1
TGTGCCTCCTATGGACGACAGGGGGTTTTGACTAATGAAAAACTGTTTTTT
CASYGRQGVLTNEKLFF
>TRBJ2-1|TRBV13|-|-
TGTGCCAGCAGCTTAGAGGGAGTGCGGCAGTTCTTC
CASSLEGVRQFF
>TRBJ1-2|TRBV7-2|-|TRBD1
TGTGCCAGCAGCCTAGTCGGGACAGGGGGCTATGGCTACACCTTC
CASSLVGTGGYGYTF
>TRBJ2-7|TRBV6-5|-|TRBD2
TGTGCCAGTCGAATGGGACTAGCGGGAGTCGAGCAGTACTTC
CASRMGLAGVEQYF
>TRBJ2-3|TRBV4-3|-|-
TGCGCCAGCAGCCAAGAAGGAGATACGCAGTATTTT
CASSQEGDTQYF
>TRBJ2-5|TRBV5-4|-|-
TGTGCCAGCAGCTTGGACGGGGGTATGGGGGAGACCCAGTACTTC
CASSLDGGMGETQYF
>TRBJ2-1|TRBV11-2|-|-
TGTGCCAGCAGCTCTCTCGGGGGAAATGTTAACAATGAGCAGTTCTTC
CASSSLGGNVNNEQFF
>TRBJ1-1|TRBV7-2|few|TRBD1
TGTGCCAGCAGCTTCAAAATCGGGACAGGCGGTGAAGCTTTCTTT
CASSFKIGTGGEAFF
>TRBJ1-4|TRBV27|-|TRBD1
TGTGCCAGCAGTCGGGACAGGTCTAATGAAAAACTGTTTTTT
CASSRDRSNEKLFF
>TRBJ2-2|TRBV15|-|TRBD2
TGTGCCACCAGAATGGGAGGGACCGGGGAGCTGTTTTTT
CATRMGGTGELFF
>TRBJ2-7|TRBV30|-|TRBD2
TGTGCCTGGAGTGTACGGGCGGGAGGGTGGTCCTACGAGCAGTACTTC
CAWSVRAGGWSYEQYF
>TRBJ2-7|TRBV5-1|-|TRBD2
TGCGCCAGCAGCGGGAGGGAAAGTTCCCACGAGCAGTACTTC
CASSGRESSHEQYF
>TRBJ2-2|TRBV7-6|-|TRBD1
TGTGCCAGCAGCACCCGTCCGACAGGGGCCGGGGAGCTGTTTTTT
CASSTRPTGAGELFF
>TRBJ2-1|TRBV7-6|once|-
TGTGCCAGCAGCTCCCTAGCCGGAGCCTCCTACAATGAGCAGTTCTTC
CASSSLAGASYNEQFF
>TRBJ2-7|TRBV19|-|TRBD1
TGTGCCAGTAGTACTGGGACAGGAGGAATTCGGAACGAGCAGTACTTC
CASSTGTGGIRNEQYF
>TRBJ2-7|TRBV6-5|-|-
TGTGCCAGCAGTTACGCGCGCGAGCAGTACTTC
CASSYAREQYF
>TRBJ1-5|TRBV18|-|TRBD1
TGTGCCAGCTCAGAGGTGGAAGGGGGCCATAGCAATCAGCCCCAGCATTTT
CASSEVEGGHSNQPQHF
>TRBJ2-1|TRBV4-1|-|TRBD2
TGCGCCAGCAGCGAAGGACTAGCGGGAGAGGTATCCAATGAGCAGTTCTTC
CASSEGLAGEVSNEQFF
>TRBJ2-4|TRBV2|-|TRBD2
TGTGCCAGCAGTGTCGGACTAGCGGGAGTGTCGTACATTCAGTACTTC
CASSVGLAGVSYIQYF
>TRBJ1-1|TRBV15|-|-
TGTGCCACCAGCAGAGATGGGGGTGGCACTGAAGCTTTCTTT
CATSRDGGGTEAFF